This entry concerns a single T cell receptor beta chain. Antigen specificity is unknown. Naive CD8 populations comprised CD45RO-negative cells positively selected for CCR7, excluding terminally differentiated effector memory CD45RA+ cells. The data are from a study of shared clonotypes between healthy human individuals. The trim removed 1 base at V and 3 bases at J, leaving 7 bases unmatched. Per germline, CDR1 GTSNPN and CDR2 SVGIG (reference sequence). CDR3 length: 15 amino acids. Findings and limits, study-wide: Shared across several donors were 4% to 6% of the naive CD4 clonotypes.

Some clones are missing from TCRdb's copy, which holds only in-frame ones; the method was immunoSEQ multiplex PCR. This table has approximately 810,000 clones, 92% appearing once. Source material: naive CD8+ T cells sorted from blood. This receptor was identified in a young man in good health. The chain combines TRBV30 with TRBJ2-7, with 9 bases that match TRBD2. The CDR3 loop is CAWSDQGTSFYEQYF. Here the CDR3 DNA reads TGTGCCTGGAGTGATCAAGGGACTAGCTTCTACGAGCAGTACTTC.